This passage covers 15 T cell receptor beta chains from one sample sequenced in a study of blood T cell repertoires in COVID-19. TCRdb's table, derived via immunoSEQ multiplex PCR, lists solely in-frame clones and lacks some. The sample contains more than 200,000 clones, approximately 81% of which appear only once. Input material: peripheral blood. The source is a man aged 55 to 70 with acute or convalescent COVID-19.

V usage is TRBV7-8 and J usage is TRBJ2-7; the D gene is possibly TRBD2 (5 bases). V gave up 5 bases and J gave up 2 bases, with 16 bases separating them. Germline lookup yields CDR1 SGHVS and CDR2 FQNEAQ. The CDR3 sequence is 15 residues long. The CDR3 nucleotides read TGTGCCAGCAGCGCCATTCTCGGGGTCCCCTACGAGCAGTACTTC. It specifies CASSAILGVPYEQYF. Together with reference TRBV7-8 and TRBJ2-7, the CDR3 gives the full variable domain: GAGVSQSPRYKVAKRGQDVALRCDPISGHVSLFWYQQALGQGPEFLTYFQNEAQLDKSGLPSDRFFAERPEGSVSTLKIQRTQQEDSAVYLCASSAILGVPYEQYFGPGTRLTVT.

The rearrangement joins TRBV29-1 to TRBJ2-5; D may be TRBD2 (6 bases). Germline V gives CDR1 SQVTM, CDR2 ANQGSEA. This CDR3 comprises 16 residues. V gave up 7 bases and J gave up 1 base, with 22 bases separating them. CDR3 in DNA: TGCAGCGCCGCCCAACTCGGACTAACCCCCCAAGAGACCCAGTACTTC. Protein product: CSAAQLGLTPQETQYF.

The J gene is TRBJ1-5, the V gene TRBV19, with D hard to call. V gave up 1 base and J gave up 5 bases, with 18 bases separating them. The CDR3 contains 17 residues. Germline V CDR1 and CDR2: LNHDA, SQIVND (reference sequence). The chain's CDR3 is CASSIGVDLSTYQPQHF. CDR3 DNA: TGTGCCAGTAGTATAGGCGTCGACTTATCGACCTATCAGCCCCAGCATTTT. Complete variable domain (other parts from reference TRBV19 and TRBJ1-5): DGGITQSPKYLFRKEGQNVTLSCEQNLNHDAMYWYRQDPGQGLRLIYYSQIVNDFQKGDIAEGYSVSREKKESFPLTVTSAQKNPTAFYLCASSIGVDLSTYQPQHFGDGTRLSIL.

V gene TRBV4-2 combines with J gene TRBJ1-4; TRBD1 is a possible D gene (5 bases). The CDR3 extends over 15 amino acids. V lost 1 base to trimming and J lost 4 bases, with 10 bases between them. Looked up from germline, CDR1 is LGHNA and CDR2 is YNFKEQ. CDR3 region: CASSQVGRDNEKLFF. The CDR3 DNA follows: TGTGCCAGCAGCCAAGTGGGCAGGGATAATGAAAAACTGTTTTTT.

The rearrangement links TRBV3-1 (or the pseudogene TRBV3-2) to TRBJ2-5; 9 bases match TRBD2. Germline CDR1 is LGHDT and CDR2 is YNNKEL (reference sequence). The CDR3 contains 17 residues. V trimming: 0 bases; J trimming: 1 base; junction bases outside the gene matches: 6. Written as DNA, the CDR3 is TGTGCCAGCAGCCAAGATATGAGGCGGGGGGGCCAAGAGACCCAGTACTTC. Translating it yields CASSQDMRRGGQETQYF.

V gene TRBV4-1 combines with J gene TRBJ1-6; tentative D call: TRBD1 (5 bases). CDR1 is MGHRA and CDR2 is YSYEKL in the germline V gene. The V end was cut by 6 bases, the J end by 6 bases, with 15 bases between. The CDR3 sequence is 15 residues long. The CDR3 sequence: CASSPRQILNSPLHF. The DNA of the CDR3 is TGCGCCAGCAGTCCTAGACAGATTCTTAATTCACCCCTCCACTTT.

This chain links TRBV5-1 with TRBJ1-5, with D hard to call. The CDR3 extends over 14 amino acids. V lost 0 bases, J lost 4 bases, and 8 bases lay in between. From germline, CDR1 is SGHRS and CDR2 YFSETQ. CDR3 DNA sequence: TGCGCCAGCAGCTTGGTGGGAGATAATCAGCCCCAGCATTTT. This translates into CASSLVGDNQPQHF.

This clone was recorded a few times. The chain combines TRBV27 with TRBJ1-6; D ambiguous. The CDR3 contains 15 residues. The germline V gene encodes CDR1 MNHEY and CDR2 SMNVEV (reference sequence). V lost 6 bases and J lost 12, with 21 bases in between. The DNA for the CDR3 is TGTGCCAGCAGCCAGGACTGGGGAGGCCAAAGACCCCTCCACTTT. The encoded protein is CASSQDWGGQRPLHF.

This clone was seen only once. The rearrangement links TRBV2 to TRBJ2-7; TRBD1 agrees at 7 bases. Germline V lookup: CDR1 SNHLY, CDR2 FYNNEI. The trim removed 4 bases at V and 1 base at J, leaving 7 bases unmatched. The CDR3 covers 15 residues. The CDR3 DNA follows: TGTGCCAGCAGTGTTGACAGGGTAGGATCCTACGAGCAGTACTTC. Translating it yields CASSVDRVGSYEQYF.

This chain connects TRBV6-1 to TRBJ1-1; 8 bases map to TRBD1. The germline V gene has CDR1 MNHNS and CDR2 SASEGT. The CDR3 length is 15 residues. The V gene end was trimmed by 4 bases and the J gene end by 1 base; junction bases not matched to a gene: 5. The CDR3, as DNA: TGTGCCAGCAGTGCAGCCGGGACAGGGAACACTGAAGCTTTCTTT. This translates into CASSAAGTGNTEAFF.

This chain uses TRBV7-8 with TRBJ1-4; 9 positions agree with TRBD1. CDR1 SGHVS and CDR2 FQNEAQ come from the germline V gene. This CDR3 has 14 residues. J was trimmed by 8 bases and V by 5 bases; bases with no gene match: 6. The CDR3 sequence is CASSLQGAWEKLFF. The CDR3 DNA is TGTGCCAGCAGCCTACAGGGGGCTTGGGAAAAACTGTTTTTT.

V usage is TRBV6-5 and J usage is TRBJ1-2; the D is unclear. The germline V and J ends were trimmed by 5 bases and 2 bases, with 9 bases remaining between them. The CDR3 extends over 13 amino acids. Per germline, CDR1 MNHEY and CDR2 SVGAGI. This chain's CDR3 is CASSPLANYGYTF. CDR3 nucleotide sequence: TGTGCCAGCAGTCCACTAGCCAACTATGGCTACACCTTC.

The CDR3 here is CASSSGTVYGYTF. The DNA of the CDR3 is TGTGCCAGCAGTTCCGGGACAGTCTATGGCTACACCTTC. The chain combines TRBV28 with TRBJ1-2; TRBD1 matches at 7 bases. This CDR3 region has 13 residues. Unmatched junction bases numbered 3, after V lost 4 bases and J lost 4 bases. CDR1 MDHEN and CDR2 SYDVKM come from the germline V gene.

The J gene is TRBJ2-7, the V gene TRBV27, with 7 bases fitting TRBD1. The CDR3 extends over 13 amino acids. J gave up 6 bases and V 3 bases, and 5 bases lay outside the gene matches. Germline values: CDR1 MNHEY, CDR2 SMNVEV (reference sequence). In nucleotides, the CDR3 is TGTGCCAGCAGTTTTTACCGGGACAGCGAGCAGTACTTC. Translation gives CASSFYRDSEQYF.

The chain couples TRBV7-3 to TRBJ2-1; 10 bases are shared with TRBD1. The germline V gene has CDR1 SGHTA and CDR2 FQGTGA. This CDR3 comprises 15 residues. Trimming removed 5 bases from V and 8 bases from J; junction bases left unmatched: 9. CDR3 coding DNA: TGTGCCAGCAGCCCAGGGACAGGGGCTTTCGATGAGCAGTTCTTC. Translated, it gives CASSPGTGAFDEQFF.